A selection of T cell receptor beta chains follows, all from one sample in a study of immune heterogeneity within non-small cell lung tumors. TCRdb recomputed calls from the multiplex PCR reads with MiXCR, one row per CDR3 protein. This table has 10,000 to 15,000 distinct CDR3 sequences, approximately 20% appearing once. The sample consisted of lung tumor tissue. The receptor set was obtained from a man in his sixties with non-small cell lung cancer. The CDR3 runs from the conserved cysteine through the conserved F or W. D genes are given only for firm matches. Only some rows state a clone size, as once, few, many or a class for expanded clones.

CDR3 protein | CDR3 DNA | J gene | D gene | clone size | V gene
CASNSRGTGELFF | TGTGCCAGCAACTCAAGGGGCACCGGGGAGCTGTTTTTT | TRBJ2-2 | - | - | TRBV3-1
CASSTAGGRFEQYF | TGTGCCAGCAGTACAGCGGGAGGCAGGTTCGAGCAGTACTTC | TRBJ2-7 | TRBD2 | medium-sized | TRBV28
CASQSPAPTGGEGGELFF | TGCGCCAGTCAGTCGCCGGCTCCGACGGGGGGCGAGGGCGGGGAGCTGTTTTTT | TRBJ2-2 | - | medium-sized | TRBV5-1
CSATPSGRSDTQYF | TGCAGTGCTACCCCTAGCGGGAGGTCAGATACGCAGTATTTT | TRBJ2-3 | TRBD2 | few | TRBV20-1
CASSYGGEQYF | TGTGCCAGCAGTTACGGGGGCGAGCAGTACTTC | TRBJ2-7 | - | - | TRBV6-5
CASSLYQTGIHEQYF | TGTGCCAGCAGCTTATACCAGACAGGGATCCACGAGCAGTACTTC | TRBJ2-7 | TRBD1 | - | TRBV5-5
CASSTTAIWGYTF | TGTGCCAGCAGTACCACAGCGATATGGGGCTACACCTTC | TRBJ1-2 | - | few | TRBV6-1
CASSSSLSRAYEQFF | TGTGCCAGCAGCAGTTCGTTGTCCAGGGCCTATGAGCAGTTCTTC | TRBJ2-1 | - | few | TRBV12-3/TRBV12-4
CASSLGRFGGATKGNTIYF | TGTGCCAGCAGCTTAGGGCGATTTGGGGGGGCCACGAAAGGAAACACCATATATTTT | TRBJ1-3 | - | few | TRBV11-2
CASSRTVNTEAFF | TGTGCCAGCAGCAGGACAGTAAACACTGAAGCTTTCTTT | TRBJ1-1 | - | few | TRBV3-1
CASREEGQYEKLFF | TGTGCCAGCAGAGAGGAAGGACAGTATGAAAAACTGTTTTTT | TRBJ1-4 | - | many | TRBV2
CASSDTTVTGNTIYF | TGTGCCAGCAGCGACACGACAGTAACAGGAAACACCATATATTTT | TRBJ1-3 | - | few | TRBV9
CASRGDKLGEQFF | TGTGCCAGCAGGGGTGACAAGTTGGGGGAGCAGTTCTTC | TRBJ2-1 | - | medium-sized | TRBV2
CASSQGAGVIIEQFF | TGCGCCAGCAGCCAAGGTGCCGGAGTTATAATTGAGCAGTTCTTC | TRBJ2-1 | - | once | TRBV4-1
CASSRDGDYNEQFF | TGTGCCAGCAGCCGGGACGGGGATTACAATGAGCAGTTCTTC | TRBJ2-1 | - | few | TRBV6-4
CASSTGGSRTEKLFF | TGTGCCAGCAGCACCGGTGGATCAAGGACTGAAAAACTGTTTTTT | TRBJ1-4 | - | few | TRBV7-9
CASSSTTGGGHTEAFF | TGTGCCAGCAGTTCCACCACTGGGGGTGGGCACACTGAAGCTTTCTTT | TRBJ1-1 | - | - | TRBV6-1
CASSFSVGGGGYTF | TGTGCCAGCAGCTTCTCCGTGGGGGGCGGCGGCTACACCTTC | TRBJ1-2 | - | - | TRBV11-2
CASSLVSNGSYNEQFF | TGTGCCAGCAGCTTGGTGAGTAACGGATCGTACAATGAGCAGTTCTTC | TRBJ2-1 | - | - | TRBV5-6
CASRGGNYGYTF | TGCGCCAGCAGGGGGGGTAACTATGGCTACACCTTC | TRBJ1-2 | - | - | TRBV5-1
CASSLGVQMEETQYF | TGTGCCAGCAGCTTAGGTGTACAGATGGAAGAGACCCAGTACTTC | TRBJ2-5 | - | medium-sized | TRBV11-3
CASSLEGGWETGELFF | TGTGCCAGCAGCTTAGAGGGGGGCTGGGAAACCGGGGAGCTGTTTTTT | TRBJ2-2 | - | few | TRBV11-2
CASSHAYEQYF | TGTGCCAGCAGCCACGCCTACGAGCAGTACTTC | TRBJ2-7 | - | few | TRBV3-1
CASSMVESYGYTF | TGTGCCAGTAGTATGGTGGAGTCCTATGGCTACACCTTC | TRBJ1-2 | - | medium-sized | TRBV19
CSVLGGSMNTEAFF | TGCAGCGTTCTCGGGGGTTCCATGAACACTGAAGCTTTCTTT | TRBJ1-1 | - | - | TRBV29-1
CASSLSTGAATKHGYTF | TGTGCCAGCAGCTTAAGTACGGGGGCCGCCACGAAACATGGCTACACCTTC | TRBJ1-2 | - | few | TRBV7-9